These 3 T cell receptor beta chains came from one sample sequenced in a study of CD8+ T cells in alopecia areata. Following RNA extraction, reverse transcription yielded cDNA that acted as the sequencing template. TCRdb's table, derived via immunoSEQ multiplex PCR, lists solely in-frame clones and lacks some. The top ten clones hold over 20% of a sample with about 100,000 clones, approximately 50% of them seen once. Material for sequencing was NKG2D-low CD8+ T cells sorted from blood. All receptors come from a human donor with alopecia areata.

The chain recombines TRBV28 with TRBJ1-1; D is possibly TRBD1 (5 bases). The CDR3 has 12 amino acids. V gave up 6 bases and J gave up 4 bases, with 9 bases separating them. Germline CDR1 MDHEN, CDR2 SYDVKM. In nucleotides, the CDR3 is TGTGCCAGCAGGGGGCCGGGCACTGAAGCTTTCTTT. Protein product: CASRGPGTEAFF.

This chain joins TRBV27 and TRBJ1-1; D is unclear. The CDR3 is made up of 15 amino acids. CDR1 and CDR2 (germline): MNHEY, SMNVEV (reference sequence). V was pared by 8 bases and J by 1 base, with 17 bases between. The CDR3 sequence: CASSLSVGENTEAFF. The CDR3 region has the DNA TGTGCCAGCTCCCTCTCGGTCGGCGAGAACACTGAAGCTTTCTTT.

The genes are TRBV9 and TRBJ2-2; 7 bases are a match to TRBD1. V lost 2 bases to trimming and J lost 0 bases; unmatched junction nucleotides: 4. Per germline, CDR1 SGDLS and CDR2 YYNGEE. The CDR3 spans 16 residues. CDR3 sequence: CASSVGQVSNTGELFF. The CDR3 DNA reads TGTGCCAGCAGCGTCGGACAGGTGTCGAACACCGGGGAGCTGTTTTTT.